One sample yielded the 10 T cell receptor beta chains listed below, sequenced in a study of cytomegalovirus exposure and HLA in healthy donors. Clones were sequenced by immunoSEQ multiplex PCR, and TCRdb holds only the in-frame ones, with some missing. The data show about 160,000 clones, around four fifths seen once. Sequencing was done on a sample of PBMCs. Receptors were obtained from a man aged 25 to 45 in good health and CMV-seropositive.

This chain uses TRBV19 with TRBJ1-5; D perhaps matches TRBD1 (5 bases). CDR3 size: 14 residues. Trimming cost V 6 bases and J 1 base, with 10 bases left between them. The germline V gene encodes CDR1 LNHDA and CDR2 SQIVND (reference sequence). This CDR3 is CASSLWGSNQPQHF. In nucleotides, the CDR3 is TGTGCCAGTAGCCTGTGGGGCAGCAATCAGCCCCAGCATTTT.

V usage is TRBV18 and J usage is TRBJ1-1; D is undetermined. Looked up from germline, CDR1 is KGHSH and CDR2 is LQKENI. CDR3 size: 14 residues. V shed 3 bases and J shed 3 bases, with 11 bases lying between them. The CDR3 sequence: CASSPGGQDTEAFF. In DNA, the CDR3 is TGTGCCAGCTCACCGGGAGGGCAAGACACTGAAGCTTTCTTT.

V gene TRBV5-1 combines with J gene TRBJ1-2; 10 bases fit TRBD1. Trimming took 4 bases from V and 8 from J; bases not matched to a gene: 11. This CDR3 is built from 15 residues. Germline assignment: CDR1 SGHRS and CDR2 YFSETQ. The CDR3 loop is CASSDPGTGDGGYTF. The CDR3 DNA reads as TGCGCCAGCAGCGACCCCGGGACAGGGGATGGAGGCTACACCTTC.

Only a few counts were recorded for this clone. This chain connects TRBV6-6 to TRBJ2-7, with 8 positions matching TRBD1. The CDR3 totals 14 residues. Trimming cost V 7 bases and J 5 bases; bases outside gene matches: 10. The V gene's germline CDR1 is MNHNY and CDR2 SVGAGI (reference sequence). In nucleotides, the CDR3 is TGTGCCAGCATTAGACAGGGGAATCCTGACGAGCAGTACTTC. The encoded protein is CASIRQGNPDEQYF.

The J gene is TRBJ2-7, the V gene TRBV5-1; D is perhaps TRBD1 (6 bases). The germline V and J ends were trimmed by 1 base and 2 bases, with 13 bases remaining between them. Looked up from germline, CDR1 is SGHRS and CDR2 is YFSETQ. This CDR3 comprises 15 residues. CDR3 nucleotide sequence: TGCGCCAGCAGCTTGTCCGCAGGGGACCCCTACGAGCAGTACTTC. It yields the protein CASSLSAGDPYEQYF.

This sequence joins TRBV9 and TRBJ2-2; TRBD2 matches at 7 bases. V was clipped by 0 bases and J by 1 base; unmatched bases: 3. This CDR3 region has 16 residues. The V gene's germline CDR1 is SGDLS and CDR2 YYNGEE. The CDR3 region is CASSVEAGWNTGELFF. The CDR3 region has the DNA TGTGCCAGCAGCGTAGAAGCGGGGTGGAACACCGGGGAGCTGTTTTTT.

V usage is TRBV6-4 and J usage is TRBJ1-6; 7 bases match TRBD1. The CDR3 runs to 16 residues. V gave up 6 bases and J gave up 10 bases; unmatched junction bases: 15. Germline assignment: CDR1 MRHNA and CDR2 SNTAGT. The CDR3, as DNA: TGTGCCAGCAGCGAAGAGTGGACAGGTCAAGTGTCACCCCTCCACTTT. Translated: CASSEEWTGQVSPLHF.

The chain couples TRBV7-8 to TRBJ2-5; no definite D call. Germline V CDR1 and CDR2: SGHVS, FQNEAQ. The CDR3 loop spans 10 amino acids. Trimming took 8 bases from V and 5 from J, leaving 6 bases between them. This CDR3 is CASGEETQYF. CDR3 in DNA: TGTGCCAGCGGAGAGGAGACCCAGTACTTC. Supplemented by reference TRBV7-8 and TRBJ2-5, the full variable domain reads GAGVSQSPRYKVAKRGQDVALRCDPISGHVSLFWYQQALGQGPEFLTYFQNEAQLDKSGLPSDRFFAERPEGSVSTLKIQRTQQEDSAVYLCASGEETQYFGPGTRLLVL.

V is TRBV13 and J is TRBJ2-4; a weak D match, TRBD1 (6 bases). Trimming cost V 5 bases and J 0 bases, with 11 bases left between them. The germline gives CDR1 PRHDT, CDR2 FYEKMQ (reference sequence). The CDR3 runs to 15 residues. CDR3 region: CASSLTGQAKNIQYF. The DNA for the CDR3 is TGTGCCAGCAGCCTCACAGGGCAAGCCAAAAACATTCAGTACTTC.

V and J are TRBV4-1 and TRBJ1-5; 10 positions agree with TRBD1. This CDR3 comprises 15 residues. V lost 3 bases, J lost 7 bases, and 6 bases stayed unmatched. Germline V gene sequence: CDR1 MGHRA, CDR2 YSYEKL. This CDR3 reads CASSHIGQGEQPQHF. CDR3 bases: TGCGCCAGCAGCCATATCGGACAGGGGGAACAGCCCCAGCATTTT.